A single sample is the source of the 16 T cell receptor beta chains below, sequenced in a study of cytomegalovirus exposure and HLA in healthy donors. The PCR had 60 Vbeta and 13 Jbeta primers. Measured with immunoSEQ multiplex PCR; TCRdb has only the in-frame clones, and not every one. Found here are 50,000 to 80,000 clones; the top ten clones hold 3.6%. The sample comprised PBMCs. The receptors derive from a woman aged 18-29 years in good health and CMV-seronegative.

This sequence joins TRBV7-9 and TRBJ1-1; D might be TRBD1 (5 bases). Trimming took 1 base from V and 4 from J, leaving 16 bases between them. The CDR3 extends over 16 amino acids. Germline CDR1 is SEHNR and CDR2 is FQNEAQ (reference sequence). CDR3 sequence reads: CASSLDPPGEVTEAFF. The DNA for the CDR3 is TGTGCCAGCAGCTTAGACCCGCCGGGGGAGGTCACTGAAGCTTTCTTT.

The CDR3 here is CASSQAQGALAYEQYF. CDR3 nucleotides: TGTGCCAGCAGCCAAGCACAGGGGGCCTTGGCGTACGAGCAGTACTTC. V usage is TRBV14 and J usage is TRBJ2-7; 9 bases line up with TRBD1. Trimming took 1 base from V and 4 from J; bases not matched to a gene: 8. The CDR3 runs 16 residues. In germline, CDR1 is SGHDN, CDR2 FVKESK.

The V call is TRBV11-3, the J call TRBJ2-3; TRBD2 is a possible D gene (5 bases). V lost 8 bases, J lost 4 bases, and 13 bases lay in between. Looked up from germline, CDR1 is SGHNT and CDR2 is YENEEA. The CDR3 spans 13 residues. This chain's CDR3 is CASSSSSPDTQYF. CDR3 in DNA: TGTGCCAGCTCTAGCTCGTCCCCAGATACGCAGTATTTT.

The chain has TRBV5-5 and TRBJ2-1; the D gene is possibly TRBD2 (5 bases). V lost 2 bases and J lost 8, with 8 bases in between. The length of the CDR3 is 12 residues. CDR1 is SGHKS and CDR2 is YYEKEE in the germline V gene (reference sequence). Here the CDR3 DNA reads TGTGCCAGCAGCTTCCGGGGAGATGAGCAGTTCTTC. Translation gives CASSFRGDEQFF.

This chain uses TRBV4-1 with TRBJ2-2; tentative D call: TRBD1 (5 bases). Trimming stripped 2 bases from V and 1 base from J, with 8 bases between. Germline CDR1 reads MGHRA; CDR2 reads YSYEKL. CDR3 size: 15 residues. As DNA, the CDR3 is TGCGCCAGCAGCCAAACAGGCGGGAACACCGGGGAGCTGTTTTTT. Residues: CASSQTGGNTGELFF.

The V and J genes are TRBV18 and TRBJ2-7; a possible D gene is TRBD2 (6 bases). CDR1 and CDR2 (germline): KGHSH, LQKENI. V was cut by 2 bases and J by 3 bases, with 8 bases left in between. The CDR3 runs 13 residues. This CDR3 reads CASSPTEGYEQYF. DNA of the CDR3: TGTGCCAGCTCACCAACGGAGGGCTACGAGCAGTACTTC. The full variable domain, with the rest looked up from reference TRBV18 and TRBJ2-7, is NAGVMQNPRHLVRRRGQEARLRCSPMKGHSHVYWYRQLPEEGLKFMVYLQKENIIDESGMPKERFSAEFPKEGPSILRIQQVVRGDSAAYFCASSPTEGYEQYFGPGTRLTVT.

The CDR3 protein is CATLSGTSGVIEYF. CDR3 DNA sequence: TGTGCCACCTTATCCGGGACTAGCGGGGTTATCGAGTACTTC. The rearrangement uses TRBV6-8 and TRBJ2-7, with TRBD2 identical over 13 bases. CDR1 MNHGY and CDR2 SAAAGT come from the germline V gene. The CDR3 contains 14 residues. V lost 10 bases, J lost 11 bases, and 14 bases stayed unmatched.

The chain links TRBV7-9 to TRBJ2-3, with D possibly matching TRBD2 (7 bases). Germline V lookup: CDR1 SEHNR, CDR2 FQNEAQ (reference sequence). Deletions cut 5 bases from V and 3 bases from J, with 18 bases between. This CDR3 contains 16 residues. In DNA, the CDR3 is TGTGCCAGCAGCCCCGGGGGGCGGCCAGATACAGATACGCAGTATTTT. It yields the protein CASSPGGRPDTDTQYF.

Concerning this clone itself: The germline gene is not matched at one end of the junction; a read error may be the cause. This sequence joins TRBV6-5 and TRBJ1-1; weak D call: TRBD1 (6 bases). This CDR3 is built from 14 residues. Germline values: CDR1 MNHEY, CDR2 SVGAGI. The CDR3 DNA follows: TGTGCCAGCAGTTATGCAGGACAGAACACTGAAGTTTTCTTT. Its protein is CASSYAGQNTEVFF.

The gene calls are TRBV7-9 and TRBJ1-2, with a tentative D call TRBD1 (6 bases). This CDR3 is built from 14 residues. Germline V gene lookup returns CDR1 SEHNR and CDR2 FQNEAQ (reference sequence). V was cut by 4 bases and J by 4 bases, with 13 bases left in between. CDR3 amino acids: CASSYPLGAYGYTF. The CDR3 DNA follows: TGTGCCAGCAGCTACCCCCTGGGGGCCTATGGCTACACCTTC.

The chain carries TRBV4-1 and TRBJ2-7, with TRBD2 as a possible D gene (5 bases). V gave up 3 bases and J gave up 5 bases, with 14 bases separating them. This CDR3 spans 14 amino acids. Germline V gene sequence: CDR1 MGHRA, CDR2 YSYEKL. The CDR3 loop reads CASSHTLDGDEQYF. CDR3 nucleotide sequence: TGCGCCAGCAGCCATACCCTTGACGGGGACGAGCAGTACTTC.

The rearrangement uses TRBV4-1 and TRBJ1-1; D may be TRBD1 (6 bases). From germline, CDR1 is MGHRA and CDR2 YSYEKL. With 0 bases removed from V and 7 bases from J, the gap between germline ends came to 12 bases. The CDR3 loop spans 14 amino acids. The CDR3 DNA follows: TGCGCCAGCAGCCAAGAAGGGAGGGGGAGTGAAGCTTTCTTT. Residues: CASSQEGRGSEAFF.

The rearrangement uses TRBV7-9 and TRBJ2-5, with TRBD2 identical over 12 bases. This CDR3 contains 15 residues. The germline V gene has CDR1 SEHNR and CDR2 FQNEAQ (reference sequence). The J segment lost 2 bases and the V segment lost 5 bases, leaving 3 bases of the junction unmatched. CDR3: CASSLGTSGQETQYF. As DNA, the CDR3 is TGTGCCAGCAGCCTCGGGACTAGCGGGCAAGAGACCCAGTACTTC.

This sequence joins TRBV6-1 and TRBJ1-5, with a possible D match to TRBD1 (6 bases). The CDR3 totals 12 residues. The V gene lost 6 bases and the J gene lost 9 bases, with 12 bases spanning the gap. The V gene's germline CDR1 is MNHNS and CDR2 SASEGT. The CDR3 nucleotides are TGTGCCAGCAGAAACAGGGTTCGGCCCCAGCATTTT. Its translation is CASRNRVRPQHF.

The rearrangement links TRBV5-1 to TRBJ1-2, with TRBD1 identical over 8 bases. V shed 2 bases, J shed 2 bases, and the junction held 2 bases outside the gene matches. This CDR3 spans 14 amino acids. Per germline, CDR1 SGHRS and CDR2 YFSETQ. For the CDR3, the DNA is TGCGCCAGCAGCTTACAGGGGGGCAACTATGGCTACACCTTC. This translates into CASSLQGGNYGYTF.

The chain links TRBV6-1 to TRBJ2-7, with 8 nucleotides matching TRBD2. V dropped 3 bases and J dropped 3; count of bases not matched to a gene: 10. The CDR3 runs 16 residues. Germline lookup yields CDR1 MNHNS and CDR2 SASEGT. The CDR3 bases are TGTGCCAGCAGTGAGCCAGTAGCGGGACTCTTCTACGAGCAGTACTTC. As protein: CASSEPVAGLFYEQYF.